Listed below are T cell receptor beta chains from one sample, sequenced in a study. Each CDR3 protein gets one entry after TCRdb re-called the RT-PCR reads with MiXCR. The sample has roughly 4,400 distinct CDR3 sequences; about a third are singletons. Sequenced input: memory CD4+ T cells from salivary gland. The receptors were gathered from a female donor with primary Sjogren's syndrome. CDR3s include the opening cysteine and the closing phenylalanine or tryptophan. Each record gives: V gene, D gene, CDR3 protein. D genes are given only for firm matches.

TRBV5-1 | . | CASTSGTFRNTEAFF
TRBV5-1 | TRBD2 | CASSYTSGTYNEQFF
TRBV19 | . | CASRDSTGSYNSPLHF
TRBV12-3/TRBV12-4 | . | CASRRTGIRTTEAFF
TRBV9 | . | CASSVQGRADSPLHF
TRBV15 | TRBD1 | CATSRVTGDNEQFF
TRBV6-2/TRBV6-3 | . | CASSYSSSGHTQYF
TRBV10-3 | . | CATMTGGTYNEQFF
TRBV29-1 | TRBD1 | CSAWGQGAARGTQYF
TRBV29-1 | . | CSSYSNEQFF
TRBV5-4 | . | CASSSPGPTRVNTF